This T cell receptor beta chain was captured in a study of technical replicates of blood from a few donors. The germline CDR1 and CDR2 sequences are MNHEY and SMNVEV (reference sequence). V was shortened by 1 base and J by 5 bases, with 20 bases between the two germline ends. The length of the CDR3 is 17 residues. Repertoires were generated with immunoSEQ multiplex PCR, while TCRdb's copy carries only in-frame clones and drops some. The sample includes 85,000 to 100,000 clones, approximately 95% of them seen just once. The source of this sequence is a human donor in good health. V gene TRBV27 combines with J gene TRBJ2-5, with D perhaps matching TRBD2 (7 bases). The sequencing input was T cells isolated from PBMCs. CDR3 region: CASSLLGGATRRETQYF. The DNA of the CDR3 is TGTGCCAGCAGTTTATTGGGGGGGGCGACGCGTCGGGAGACCCAGTACTTC.